This T cell receptor beta chain was profiled in a study of T cells in Graves' hyperthyroidism and ophthalmopathy. TCR beta CDR3 regions were amplified from RNA. TCR CDR3 underwent first-round RT-PCR with the HTBI primer set. TCRdb processed the multiplex PCR reads anew with MiXCR; each CDR3 protein has one entry. Of 600,000 or so distinct CDR3 sequences in the sample, over 12% are singletons; the top ten hold over 6%. Trimming at V came to 3 bases and at J to 3 bases, leaving 5 bases not matched to a gene. The CDR3 totals 16 residues. Germline-derived CDR1 and CDR2 are SGHTA and FQGTGA. This clonotype was observed at least ten times.

The chain uses TRBV7-3 and TRBJ2-1; 10 bases agree with TRBD1. The sequence was obtained from a woman between 18 and 29 years old with Graves' ophthalmopathy. Input material: blood. DNA of the CDR3: TGTGCCAGCAGCTTCCTCGGGACAGGGGACTACAATGAGCAGTTCTTC. This sequence encodes CASSFLGTGDYNEQFF.